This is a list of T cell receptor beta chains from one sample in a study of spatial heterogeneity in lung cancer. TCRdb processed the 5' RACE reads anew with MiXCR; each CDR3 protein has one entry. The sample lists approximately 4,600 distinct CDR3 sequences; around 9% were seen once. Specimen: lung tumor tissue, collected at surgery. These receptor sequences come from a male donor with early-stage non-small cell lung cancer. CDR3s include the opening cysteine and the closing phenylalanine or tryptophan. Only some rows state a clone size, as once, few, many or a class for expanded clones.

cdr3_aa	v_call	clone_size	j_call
CASSSDWPEGEQFF	TRBV5-1	medium-sized	TRBJ2-1
CSVEGGRGSYGYTF	TRBV29-1	medium-sized	TRBJ1-2
CASSELDGDEQYF	TRBV6-1	medium-sized	TRBJ2-7
CASMSGSNQPQHF	TRBV6-6	.	TRBJ1-5
CASTVRAGGELFF	TRBV5-6	.	TRBJ2-2
CASSWDRDPFYNEQFF	TRBV6-5	many	TRBJ2-1
CASSLGFGSANTGELFF	TRBV5-1	medium-sized	TRBJ2-2
CASSPGGLGNNEQFF	TRBV5-1	medium-sized	TRBJ2-1
CASSLSGTGGYEQYF	TRBV6-2/TRBV6-3	medium-sized	TRBJ2-7
CASSFRTSGRNPDTQYF	TRBV7-6	medium-sized	TRBJ2-3
CASSQGARPQPQHF	TRBV28	.	TRBJ1-5
CASSLVQGAGGANVLTF	TRBV28	many	TRBJ2-6
CASRRDMDSPLHF	TRBV28	.	TRBJ1-6
CASSSDSWETQYF	TRBV4-3	medium-sized	TRBJ2-5
CASSLGTSGHEQYF	TRBV4-3	medium-sized	TRBJ2-7
CASTPTGNNSPLHF	TRBV28	medium-sized	TRBJ1-6
CASSLEAWRTQYF	TRBV7-9	large	TRBJ2-5
CATSIRQVNNIQYF	TRBV15	medium-sized	TRBJ2-4
CASSSPNADTQYF	TRBV28	medium-sized	TRBJ2-3
CASSYTPGTRKNTIYF	TRBV6-5	medium-sized	TRBJ1-3
CASSFGGGLPYNEQFF	TRBV7-2	medium-sized	TRBJ2-1
CASRKQGNQPQHF	TRBV2	medium-sized	TRBJ1-5
CASRKTANYGYTF	TRBV6-2/TRBV6-3	medium-sized	TRBJ1-2
CSSKEEGDTQYF	TRBV20-1	medium-sized	TRBJ2-3
CASSYGQGTTYEQYF	TRBV6-2/TRBV6-3	.	TRBJ2-7
CSARRTSRCYYEQYF	TRBV20-1	many	TRBJ2-7
CSASPERATDTQYF	TRBV20-1	medium-sized	TRBJ2-3
CASSQSRTRTRRELAKNIQYF	TRBV23-1	many	TRBJ2-4
CAWNSGQETQYF	TRBV30	medium-sized	TRBJ2-5
CASSDWLAGRNEQFF	TRBV10-1	medium-sized	TRBJ2-1
CASSFYFSSGNTIYF	TRBV28	few	TRBJ1-3
CASSSLGIEQFF	TRBV7-2	few	TRBJ2-1
CASSPGLRNTEAFF	TRBV5-1	medium-sized	TRBJ1-1
CASRPLGVAGDETQYF	TRBV7-2	medium-sized	TRBJ2-5
CASSLATGDGYGYTF	TRBV28	many	TRBJ1-2
CASTVVTEAFF	TRBV28	.	TRBJ1-1
CASSPTGEQETQYF	TRBV6-5	medium-sized	TRBJ2-5
CASSLSAGTSNQPQHF	TRBV7-6	medium-sized	TRBJ1-5
CASSQPRDGRTGELFF	TRBV5-1	many	TRBJ2-2
CASSSQEKISYEQYF	TRBV5-1	medium-sized	TRBJ2-7
CSASGGPYEQYF	TRBV20-1	few	TRBJ2-7
CASSNFQETQYF	TRBV9	once	TRBJ2-5
CASSLLGVDTQYF	TRBV27	many	TRBJ2-3
CASSRDREGDTEAFF	TRBV27	medium-sized	TRBJ1-1
CATSRIAGETQYF	TRBV15	medium-sized	TRBJ2-5
CASSLYRVKGEKLFF	TRBV28	few	TRBJ1-4
CASSRETSGRRLRNEQFF	TRBV5-1	medium-sized	TRBJ2-1
CASSLGGTGTDTQYF	TRBV7-7	medium-sized	TRBJ2-3
CASSLKDTGELFF	TRBV5-4	medium-sized	TRBJ2-2
CASSLEVRSGYEQFF	TRBV7-8	medium-sized	TRBJ2-1